The 31 T cell receptor beta chains presented below share a single source sample, sequenced in a study of blood T cell repertoires in COVID-19. Using immunoSEQ multiplex PCR, the repertoire was profiled, and TCRdb retains in-frame clones only, with some absent. The sample records 300,000 or so clones, almost 90% being singletons. The sample comprised peripheral blood. Receptor source: a woman aged 30 to 39 with COVID-19, enrolled during active disease.

This rearrangement joins TRBV10-3 to TRBJ2-7, with 9 bases identical to TRBD1. Germline CDR1 ENHRY, CDR2 SYGVKD. The CDR3 is 15 residues long. With 6 bases clipped from V and 0 bases from J, the junction kept 6 bases outside the gene matches. The CDR3 sequence: CAIRDPGQGSYEQYF. For the CDR3, the DNA is TGTGCCATCAGGGATCCGGGACAGGGCTCCTACGAGCAGTACTTC.

This chain joins TRBV29-1 and TRBJ1-1; TRBD1 might be the D (6 bases). There are 12 residues in the CDR3. V was trimmed by 6 bases and J by 0 bases, leaving 8 bases between them. Germline CDR1 reads SQVTM; CDR2 reads ANQGSEA. The CDR3 protein is CSVGQLNTEAFF. CDR3 coding DNA: TGCAGCGTAGGACAGTTGAACACTGAAGCTTTCTTT.

V usage is TRBV7-8 and J usage is TRBJ1-1, with D perhaps TRBD1 (6 bases). V lost 1 base and J 1 base, leaving 10 bases between the germline ends. This CDR3 is built from 15 residues. CDR1 and CDR2 (germline): SGHVS, FQNEAQ. For the CDR3, the DNA is TGTGCCAGCAGCTTAGGCAGGGGAACGAACACTGAAGCTTTCTTT. It codes for CASSLGRGTNTEAFF.

As DNA, the CDR3 is TGTGCTAGTGGACCCGGGACAGGGTTCGAGACCCAGTACTTC. As protein: CASGPGTGFETQYF. The rearrangement uses TRBV12-5 and TRBJ2-5; 9 positions match TRBD1. V lost 6 bases, J lost 5 bases, and 7 bases stayed unmatched. This CDR3 has 14 amino acids. The germline V gene has CDR1 LGHNT and CDR2 FRNRAP.

The CDR3 region has the DNA TGCAGCGGGACCCGGTCTGGCGGGGCCACTGAAGCTTTCTTT. Translating it yields CSGTRSGGATEAFF. V usage is TRBV29-1 and J usage is TRBJ1-1; D may be TRBD1 (5 bases). V was clipped by 7 bases and J by 4 bases, with 19 bases between them. This CDR3 region has 14 residues. Germline V lookup: CDR1 SQVTM, CDR2 ANQGSEA.

The V call is TRBV24-1, the J call TRBJ2-1; D is possibly TRBD2 (7 bases). Trimming shortened V by 5 bases and J by 6 bases, and 13 bases separated the two germline ends. The V gene's germline CDR1 is KGHDR and CDR2 SFDVKD. The length of the CDR3 is 14 residues. Here the CDR3 reads CATSGGGGGNEQFF. CDR3 DNA sequence: TGTGCCACCAGTGGAGGGGGAGGGGGCAATGAGCAGTTCTTC.

This clone has just one count. The chain recombines TRBV6-5 with TRBJ2-7; D might be TRBD2 (6 bases). CDR3 length equals 15 residues. The germline V gene has CDR1 MNHEY and CDR2 SVGAGI. Trimming took off 0 bases at V and 7 bases at J, with 16 bases between the two ends. CDR3 in amino acids: CASSYSPGVTWEQYF. The CDR3 coding sequence is TGTGCCAGCAGTTACTCGCCGGGAGTCACCTGGGAGCAGTACTTC.

The chain is built from TRBV10-1 and TRBJ1-5, with D perhaps matching TRBD1 (5 bases). Germline V gene data show CDR1 as WNHNN and CDR2 as SYGVQD (reference sequence). The CDR3 consists of 12 residues. V lost 2 bases, J lost 10 bases, and 9 bases lay in between. The CDR3 sequence: CASSEGGEPQHF. The CDR3, as DNA: TGCGCCAGCAGTGAGGGAGGGGAACCCCAGCATTTT.

V gene TRBV19 combines with J gene TRBJ1-1; 7 nucleotides align to TRBD1. V trimming: 10 bases; J trimming: 0 bases; junction bases outside the gene matches: 11. Per germline, CDR1 LNHDA and CDR2 SQIVND (reference sequence). There are 15 residues in the CDR3. The CDR3 DNA sequence: TGTGCCACCAAAGACAGGGTACGAATGAACACTGAAGCTTTCTTT. Translating gives CATKDRVRMNTEAFF. The whole variable domain, remainder taken from reference TRBV19 and TRBJ1-1, is DGGITQSPKYLFRKEGQNVTLSCEQNLNHDAMYWYRQDPGQGLRLIYYSQIVNDFQKGDIAEGYSVSREKKESFPLTVTSAQKNPTAFYLCATKDRVRMNTEAFFGQGTRLTVV.

In this sample, this clone turned up once. The chain recombines TRBV28 with TRBJ2-1; TRBD2 is a possible D gene (6 bases). V was cut by 4 bases and J by 5 bases, with 18 bases left in between. Germline V gene lookup returns CDR1 MDHEN and CDR2 SYDVKM. The CDR3 has 16 residues. CDR3 loop: CASSSLSPGLHNEQFF. CDR3 sequence (DNA): TGTGCCAGCAGTTCCCTCTCACCGGGACTTCACAATGAGCAGTTCTTC.

The chain carries TRBV20-1 and TRBJ1-1; the D is unclear. The CDR3 sequence is 11 residues long. V shed 3 bases and J shed 3 bases, with 5 bases lying between them. Germline-derived CDR1 and CDR2 are DFQATT and SNEGSKA (reference sequence). CDR3 in DNA: TGCAGTGCTAGGGAGTACACTGAAGCTTTCTTT. Encoded protein: CSAREYTEAFF.

This clone was recorded once. V is TRBV2 and J is TRBJ1-4, with D tentatively TRBD1 (5 bases). V gave up 4 bases and J gave up 2 bases, with 5 bases separating them. This CDR3 comprises 13 residues. The germline V gene has CDR1 SNHLY and CDR2 FYNNEI. CDR3 bases: TGTGCCAGCAGTGGACAGACTAATGAAAAACTGTTTTTT. Protein: CASSGQTNEKLFF. The full variable domain, with the rest looked up from reference TRBV2 and TRBJ1-4, is EPEVTQTPSHQVTQMGQEVILRCVPISNHLYFYWYRQILGQKVEFLVSFYNNEISEKSEIFDDQFSVERPDGSNFTLKIRSTKLEDSAMYFCASSGQTNEKLFFGSGTQLSVL.

V is TRBV10-3 and J is TRBJ1-6, with TRBD1 identical over 9 bases. The CDR3 is 17 residues long. The trim removed 4 bases at V and 6 bases at J, leaving 10 bases unmatched. Germline loops: CDR1 ENHRY, CDR2 SYGVKD. The CDR3 is CAISGPNRGQTNSPLHF. DNA of the CDR3: TGTGCCATCAGTGGGCCGAACAGGGGGCAGACTAATTCACCCCTCCACTTT.

V usage is TRBV5-6 and J usage is TRBJ1-1; D gene unclear. This CDR3 is built from 14 residues. V lost 0 bases and J lost 0, with 6 bases in between. Germline V gives CDR1 SGHDT, CDR2 YYEEEE. The DNA for the CDR3 is TGTGCCAGCAGCTTGGGACTGATGAACACTGAAGCTTTCTTT. This codes for CASSLGLMNTEAFF.

With regard to this clone: Other DNA sequences in the same sample also yield this CDR3. The chain has TRBV5-1 and TRBJ2-1; no clear D gene. The germline V gene encodes CDR1 SGHRS and CDR2 YFSETQ. The CDR3 is 12 amino acids. V lost 0 bases, J lost 5 bases, and 3 bases lay in between. The CDR3 region is CASSLVDNEQFF. The CDR3 DNA is TGCGCCAGCAGCTTGGTCGACAATGAGCAGTTCTTC. The whole variable domain, filled in from reference TRBV5-1 and TRBJ2-1, reads KAGVTQTPRYLIKTRGQQVTLSCSPISGHRSVSWYQQTPGQGLQFLFEYFSETQRNKGNFPGRFSGRQFSNSRSEMNVSTLELGDSALYLCASSLVDNEQFFGPGTRLTVL.

The chain recombines TRBV9 with TRBJ2-1; D is uncertain. Germline CDR1 SGDLS, CDR2 YYNGEE. The CDR3 loop spans 12 amino acids. V was clipped by 2 bases and J by 7 bases, with 7 bases between them. CDR3 in DNA: TGTGCCAGCAGCGTCGGTGAAAATGAGCAGTTCTTC. Amino acids: CASSVGENEQFF.

The rearrangement joins TRBV3-1 (or the pseudogene TRBV3-2) to TRBJ2-2; D ambiguous. Trimming pared 1 base from V and 4 bases from J, leaving 10 bases between. The CDR3 consists of 15 residues. Germline values: CDR1 LGHDT, CDR2 YNNKEL (reference sequence). In DNA form, the CDR3 reads TGTGCCAGCAGCCAAGGGAGCCTTTCCACCGGGGAGCTGTTTTTT. This encodes CASSQGSLSTGELFF.

J is TRBJ2-5 and V is TRBV14, with 7 bases fitting TRBD1. Trimming took 4 bases from V and 1 from J; bases not matched to a gene: 6. Germline V lookup: CDR1 SGHDN, CDR2 FVKESK. CDR3 length: 15 residues. Here the CDR3 reads CASSRETGFQETQYF. The CDR3 bases are TGTGCCAGCAGCCGGGAGACAGGGTTCCAAGAGACCCAGTACTTC.

The chain employs TRBV5-1 and TRBJ2-2; TRBD2 aligns across 7 bases. V lost 0 bases to trimming and J lost 3 bases; unmatched junction nucleotides: 2. This CDR3 comprises 15 residues. Germline CDR1 is SGHRS and CDR2 is YFSETQ. The CDR3 reads CASSLVAGDTGELFF. The CDR3 DNA follows: TGCGCCAGCAGCTTGGTGGCGGGAGACACCGGGGAGCTGTTTTTT.

This chain uses TRBV5-4 with TRBJ2-2; D ambiguous. Germline lookup yields CDR1 SGHNT and CDR2 YYREEE (reference sequence). The CDR3 has 15 amino acids. The V end lost 1 base, the J end lost 1 base, and 8 bases lay between the germline ends. For the CDR3, the DNA is TGTGCCAGCAGCTTGACACCACAGAACACCGGGGAGCTGTTTTTT. It specifies CASSLTPQNTGELFF.

The V gene is TRBV19, the J gene TRBJ1-1; TRBD1 might be the D (6 bases). Per the germline V gene, CDR1 is LNHDA and CDR2 is SQIVND (reference sequence). The V end lost 4 bases, the J end lost 1 base, and 13 bases lay between the germline ends. The CDR3 has 15 amino acids. CDR3 sequence: CASSTPGTTNTEAFF. In DNA form, the CDR3 reads TGTGCCAGTAGTACTCCCGGGACAACGAACACTGAAGCTTTCTTT.

The chain couples TRBV30 to TRBJ1-5, with TRBD1 identical over 7 bases. The V and J ends lost 3 bases and 5 bases, in that order; junction bases with no gene match: 4. The CDR3 is 13 residues long. The germline V gene has CDR1 GTSNPN and CDR2 SVGIG (reference sequence). For the CDR3, the DNA is TGTGCCTGGAGGAGGGACAGTTATCAGCCCCAGCATTTT. Its translation: CAWRRDSYQPQHF.

This chain uses TRBV28 with TRBJ1-1; weak D call: TRBD1 (6 bases). The length of the CDR3 is 13 residues. Trimming cost V 4 bases and J 8 bases, with 14 bases left between them. The V gene's germline CDR1 is MDHEN and CDR2 SYDVKM. CDR3: CASSSSSGVEAFF. The CDR3 nucleotides read TGTGCCAGCAGTTCCTCTTCAGGGGTAGAAGCTTTCTTT.

The count of this clone is one. This CDR3 is CASSLSGRNTGELFF. The CDR3 DNA is TGTGCCAGCAGCTTAAGTGGGAGGAACACCGGGGAGCTGTTTTTT. This chain joins TRBV7-3 and TRBJ2-2, with D possibly matching TRBD2 (5 bases). Trimming cost V 1 base and J 1 base, with 7 bases left between them. CDR1 is SGHTA and CDR2 is FQGTGA in the germline V gene. The CDR3 has 15 residues.

This chain uses TRBV9 with TRBJ2-3; 9 bases match TRBD2. The CDR3 is 13 amino acids. Germline CDR1 is SGDLS and CDR2 is YYNGEE. Losses at the gene ends were 7 bases for V and 1 base for J; bases not matched to a gene: 1. Here the CDR3 reads CASRTSGTDTQYF. For the CDR3, the DNA is TGTGCCAGCCGGACTAGCGGCACAGATACGCAGTATTTT.

V and J are TRBV27 and TRBJ1-5; D unclear. Trimming removed 4 bases at V and 1 base at J, with 11 bases between. The CDR3 has 15 residues. CDR1 MNHEY and CDR2 SMNVEV come from the germline V gene (reference sequence). The CDR3 DNA is TGTGCCAGCAGTTCCCTCCCTCTCAGCAATCAGCCCCAGCATTTT. This sequence encodes CASSSLPLSNQPQHF.

The chain recombines TRBV30 with TRBJ1-3, with D unresolved. The length of the CDR3 is 15 residues. With 3 bases removed from V and 4 bases from J, the gap between germline ends came to 16 bases. Per the germline V gene, CDR1 is GTSNPN and CDR2 is SVGIG (reference sequence). The CDR3 DNA reads as TGTGCCTGGAGCTCTATGGACTTTTACGGAAACACCATATATTTT. It yields the protein CAWSSMDFYGNTIYF.

The chain combines TRBV4-2 with TRBJ1-6; 8 bases line up with TRBD1. Germline V CDR1 and CDR2: LGHNA, YNFKEQ. The CDR3 has 16 residues. Germline trimming cut 1 base from V and 6 bases from J; bases unmatched to any gene: 5. In DNA form, the CDR3 reads TGTGCCAGCAGCCAAGCCCGACAGGGGCTTAATTCACCCCTCCACTTT. Translation gives CASSQARQGLNSPLHF.

This chain uses TRBV6-5 with TRBJ2-3, with D uncertain. Trimming removed 7 bases from V and 0 bases from J, with 8 bases in between. The CDR3 is 13 amino acids. Germline CDR1 MNHEY, CDR2 SVGAGI. CDR3 region: CASTGGSTDTQYF. The CDR3 nucleotides read TGTGCCAGCACGGGTGGGAGCACAGATACGCAGTATTTT.

The genes are TRBV28 and TRBJ1-1, with D perhaps TRBD1 (5 bases). Germline loops: CDR1 MDHEN, CDR2 SYDVKM. CDR3 size: 13 residues. Trimming shortened V by 2 bases and J by 11 bases, and 15 bases separated the two germline ends. CDR3 protein: CASSLNRRGAAFF. In DNA, the CDR3 is TGTGCCAGCAGTTTAAACAGGCGTGGAGCCGCTTTCTTT.

V is TRBV30 and J is TRBJ1-2; D possibly corresponds to TRBD1 (5 bases). This CDR3 is 15 amino acids long. Germline V gene sequence: CDR1 GTSNPN, CDR2 SVGIG (reference sequence). Trimming pared 1 base from V and 0 bases from J, leaving 12 bases between. This CDR3 is CAWSEGADTNYGYTF. The CDR3 DNA follows: TGTGCCTGGAGTGAAGGGGCCGATACTAACTATGGCTACACCTTC.